This passage covers 26 T cell receptor beta chains from one sample sequenced in a study of T cell responses to AZD1222 COVID-19 vaccine. The data were produced by immunoSEQ multiplex PCR, yet TCRdb's version contains in-frame clones alone and is incomplete. This repertoire shows about 140,000 clones, 80% to 95% found once; its top ten account for approximately 2.2%. The sample consisted of peripheral blood, taken on day 0 of AZD1222 vaccination. The source is an adult in good health.

The chain couples TRBV19 to TRBJ2-7; 13 bases fit TRBD2. Germline V gene lookup returns CDR1 LNHDA and CDR2 SQIVND (reference sequence). Unmatched junction bases numbered 8, after V lost 0 bases and J lost 3 bases. There are 18 residues in the CDR3. The CDR3 nucleotides are TGTGCCAGTAGTATAGAAGGCAGGACTAGCGGGAGTTTCTACGAGCAGTACTTC. Translation: CASSIEGRTSGSFYEQYF. The full variable domain, its missing parts supplied by reference TRBV19 and TRBJ2-7, is DGGITQSPKYLFRKEGQNVTLSCEQNLNHDAMYWYRQDPGQGLRLIYYSQIVNDFQKGDIAEGYSVSREKKESFPLTVTSAQKNPTAFYLCASSIEGRTSGSFYEQYFGPGTRLTVT.

This clone was observed a handful of times. Other nucleotide sequences from this sample produce the same CDR3. The rearrangement uses TRBV11-1 and TRBJ2-5; D perhaps matches TRBD1 (6 bases). Trimming shortened V by 5 bases and J by 2 bases, and 9 bases separated the two germline ends. The CDR3 consists of 13 residues. Germline lookup yields CDR1 SGHAT and CDR2 FQDESV (reference sequence). In DNA form, the CDR3 reads TGTGCCAGCAGCCCAGGGGATCAAGAGACCCAGTACTTC. As protein: CASSPGDQETQYF. Full variable domain (outside the CDR3, taken from reference TRBV11-1 and TRBJ2-5): EAEVAQSPRYKITEKSQAVAFWCDPISGHATLYWYRQILGQGPELLVQFQDESVVDDSQLPKDRFSAERLKGVDSTLKIQPAELGDSAMYLCASSPGDQETQYFGPGTRLLVL.

V gene TRBV4-2 combines with J gene TRBJ2-4; 12 positions agree with TRBD2. The germline V gene has CDR1 LGHNA and CDR2 YNFKEQ. J gave up 2 bases and V 0 bases, and 11 bases lay outside the gene matches. The CDR3 totals 20 residues. The DNA for the CDR3 is TGTGCCAGCAGCCAAGATGCTAGCGGGAGGGCCGACGTGTCCAAAAACATTCAGTACTTC. This gives the protein CASSQDASGRADVSKNIQYF.

The rearrangement uses TRBV7-2 and TRBJ2-5; 9 nucleotides align to TRBD2. Germline lookup yields CDR1 SGHTA and CDR2 FQGNSA. CDR3 length equals 16 residues. J was trimmed by 6 bases and V by 1 base; bases with no gene match: 9. The CDR3 reads CASSLGGGRASKTQYF. CDR3 nucleotides: TGTGCCAGCAGCTTAGGGGGCGGGAGGGCCTCGAAGACCCAGTACTTC.

This chain joins TRBV30 and TRBJ2-3; no clear D gene. The germline CDR1 and CDR2 sequences are GTSNPN and SVGIG (reference sequence). CDR3 size: 14 residues. Trimming stripped 2 bases from V and 2 bases from J, with 11 bases between. CDR3 nucleotides: TGTGCCTGGAGTCTCGGTACCCCCACAGATACGCAGTATTTT. Protein product: CAWSLGTPTDTQYF.

This rearrangement joins TRBV19 to TRBJ1-1; a weak D match, TRBD1 (6 bases). CDR1 and CDR2 from the germline V gene are LNHDA and SQIVND (reference sequence). The CDR3 totals 12 residues. The V end lost 3 bases, the J end lost 8 bases, and 10 bases lay between the germline ends. In DNA form, the CDR3 reads TGTGCCAGTAGTATTATTCAGGGGGAAGCTTTCTTT. This translates into CASSIIQGEAFF.

Of note for this clone: The junction differs from germline at one of its ends, possibly a read error. The chain carries TRBV27 and TRBJ1-1; perhaps TRBD1 as D (5 bases). In germline, CDR1 is MNHEY, CDR2 SMNVEV (reference sequence). The CDR3 is 14 residues long. The CDR3 region is CASSGGLGRAGLSF. In DNA, the CDR3 is TGTGCCAGCTCGGGTGGCCTGGGGAGGGCGGGGCTTTCTTTT.

The chain joins TRBV6-9 to TRBJ1-2, with D tentatively TRBD1 (5 bases). The germline gives CDR1 MNHGY, CDR2 SVAAGI. The length of the CDR3 is 13 residues. V gave up 0 bases and J gave up 7 bases, with 9 bases separating them. The CDR3 sequence: CASSYSRGTGYTF. CDR3 nucleotide sequence: TGTGCCAGCAGTTATTCGCGGGGGACTGGCTACACCTTC.

The V and J genes are TRBV28 and TRBJ2-7, with D perhaps matching TRBD1 (5 bases). This CDR3 contains 14 residues. CDR1 is MDHEN and CDR2 is SYDVKM in the germline V gene. V was clipped by 3 bases and J by 2 bases, with 11 bases between them. CDR3 bases: TGTGCCAGCAGTTTGTCAGACAGAACCTACGAGCAGTACTTC. It codes for CASSLSDRTYEQYF.

The chain is built from TRBV18 and TRBJ1-4; 7 nucleotides line up with TRBD1. The CDR3 length is 13 residues. V shed 5 bases and J 6 bases; nucleotides not matched to a gene: 3. Germline V gene lookup returns CDR1 KGHSH and CDR2 LQKENI. The CDR3: CASSSGTDEKLFF. The CDR3 nucleotides are TGTGCCAGCTCATCCGGGACAGATGAAAAACTGTTTTTT.

This chain links TRBV28 with TRBJ1-1, with TRBD1 as a possible D gene (5 bases). Between the trimmed V and J ends, which lost 5 bases and 0 bases, there was a span of 13 bases. The length of the CDR3 is 15 residues. Germline-derived CDR1 and CDR2 are MDHEN and SYDVKM. The chain's CDR3 is CASSLRTRMNTEAFF. As DNA, the CDR3 is TGTGCCAGCAGTCTACGGACACGGATGAACACTGAAGCTTTCTTT.

The rearrangement joins TRBV2 to TRBJ2-2, with TRBD2 as a possible D gene (6 bases). CDR1 and CDR2 from the germline V gene are SNHLY and FYNNEI. This CDR3 contains 14 residues. V lost 8 bases, J lost 5 bases, and 15 bases lay in between. CDR3 sequence (DNA): TGTGCCAGCGGCGGAGGGCGGGCGACCGGGGAGCTGTTTTTT. Amino acid sequence: CASGGGRATGELFF.

The gene calls are TRBV25-1 and TRBJ2-5; no firm D call. This CDR3 comprises 16 residues. V was trimmed by 3 bases and J by 2 bases, leaving 16 bases between them. Germline CDR1 and CDR2: MGHDK and SYGVNS. CDR3 DNA sequence: TGTGCCAGCAGTGATATCGGAGCGTCGTATCAAGAGACCCAGTACTTC. This sequence encodes CASSDIGASYQETQYF.

The chain has TRBV29-1 and TRBJ2-1, with TRBD2 matching 11 bases. Trimming cost V 3 bases and J 4 bases; bases outside gene matches: 2. Germline V gene sequence: CDR1 SQVTM, CDR2 ANQGSEA. The CDR3 spans 14 residues. The CDR3 region has the DNA TGCAGCGTTGATGGGACTAGCGGTTACAATGAGCAGTTCTTC. This encodes CSVDGTSGYNEQFF.

This chain connects TRBV6-4 to TRBJ2-3; D is unclear. CDR1 and CDR2 from the germline V gene are MRHNA and SNTAGT. The CDR3 has 14 residues. The V end lost 5 bases, the J end lost 0 bases, and 9 bases lay between the germline ends. The CDR3 sequence is CASSFAASTDTQYF. For the CDR3, the DNA is TGTGCCAGCAGTTTCGCCGCTAGCACAGATACGCAGTATTTT.

The rearrangement links TRBV7-8 to TRBJ2-7, with 9 bases matching TRBD1. Germline V lookup: CDR1 SGHVS, CDR2 FQNEAQ. V gave up 1 base and J gave up 5 bases; unmatched junction bases: 6. This CDR3 comprises 15 residues. As DNA, the CDR3 is TGTGCCAGCAGCTTAGGCCGGGACAGGGCCCACGAGCAGTACTTC. Its translation is CASSLGRDRAHEQYF.

For this clone: The sample holds other DNA sequences that translate to the same CDR3. The J gene is TRBJ2-7, the V gene TRBV18; 10 nucleotides line up with TRBD2. V shed 3 bases, J shed 1 base, and the junction held 3 bases outside the gene matches. Germline V gives CDR1 KGHSH, CDR2 LQKENI. This CDR3 is 15 amino acids long. CDR3 bases: TGTGCCAGCTCACCCCCTAGCGGGAGTTCCTACGAGCAGTACTTC. The encoded protein is CASSPPSGSSYEQYF.

This chain connects TRBV12-3 or TRBV12-4 to TRBJ2-1, with D unclear. V was cut by 6 bases and J by 4 bases, with 7 bases left in between. The CDR3 consists of 12 residues. The CDR3 reads CASSSLYNEQFF. The CDR3 DNA sequence: TGTGCCAGCAGCTCGCTATACAATGAGCAGTTCTTC.

This sequence joins TRBV12-3 or TRBV12-4 and TRBJ2-5, with D perhaps TRBD1 or TRBD2 (6 bases each). This CDR3 region has 13 residues. Deletions cut 4 bases from V and 5 bases from J, with 11 bases between. The CDR3 coding sequence is TGTGCCAGCAGTTCGGGGGCCGCGGAGACCCAGTACTTC. This sequence encodes CASSSGAAETQYF.

Here the CDR3 DNA reads TGTGCCAGCAGTTACGGCGGGGGGGCCACCGTGGATACGCAGTATTTT. Translating gives CASSYGGGATVDTQYF. The V call is TRBV6-5, the J call TRBJ2-3, with 9 bases matching TRBD2. The V gene's germline CDR1 is MNHEY and CDR2 SVGAGI. V dropped 2 bases and J dropped 6; count of bases not matched to a gene: 9. This CDR3 is built from 16 residues.

The chain couples TRBV7-9 to TRBJ1-1; D is ambiguous. The CDR3 loop spans 14 amino acids. Germline assignment: CDR1 SEHNR and CDR2 FQNEAQ (reference sequence). The ends were cut back, 2 bases at V and 1 base at J, with 8 bases in the middle. The CDR3 DNA follows: TGTGCCAGCAGCTTAAGTCCAAGGAACACTGAAGCTTTCTTT. Residues: CASSLSPRNTEAFF.

J is TRBJ2-5 and V is TRBV7-2; 9 positions match TRBD2. The CDR3 spans 15 residues. The V gene end was trimmed by 5 bases and the J gene end by 5 bases; junction bases not matched to a gene: 9. CDR1 is SGHTA, CDR2 FQGNSA, per germline. The CDR3, as DNA: TGTGCCAGCAGCGCACCCTCGGCGGGGGGGGAGACCCAGTACTTC. This gives the protein CASSAPSAGGETQYF. The whole variable domain, remainder taken from reference TRBV7-2 and TRBJ2-5, is GAGVSQSPSNKVTEKGKDVELRCDPISGHTALYWYRQSLGQGLEFLIYFQGNSAPDKSGLPSDRFSAERTGGSVSTLTIQRTQQEDSAVYLCASSAPSAGGETQYFGPGTRLLVL.

The chain carries TRBV7-9 and TRBJ2-3; D gene uncertain. V shed 0 bases and J shed 0 bases, with 7 bases lying between them. Germline V gene data show CDR1 as SEHNR and CDR2 as FQNEAQ (reference sequence). CDR3 length: 15 residues. CDR3 sequence (DNA): TGTGCCAGCAGCTTAGCCGGACCTAGCACAGATACGCAGTATTTT. Residues: CASSLAGPSTDTQYF.

J is TRBJ2-7 and V is TRBV25-1; 8 nucleotides agree with TRBD1. Unmatched junction bases numbered 6, after V lost 9 bases and J lost 5 bases. CDR1 and CDR2 from the germline V gene are MGHDK and SYGVNS. There are 12 residues in the CDR3. As DNA, the CDR3 is TGTGCCAGTGGACAGGGTTACCACGAGCAGTACTTC. Protein product: CASGQGYHEQYF.

V is TRBV10-3 and J is TRBJ2-7; no definite D call. Germline CDR1 ENHRY, CDR2 SYGVKD. Deletions cut 0 bases from V and 6 bases from J, with 9 bases between. The CDR3 length is 13 residues. CDR3 residues: CAISESMGFEQYF. CDR3 DNA sequence: TGTGCCATCAGTGAGTCTATGGGCTTCGAGCAGTACTTC.

The gene calls are TRBV11-1 and TRBJ1-5, with D possibly matching TRBD1 (5 bases). There are 13 residues in the CDR3. Trimming took 1 base from V and 5 from J, leaving 6 bases between them. Per germline, CDR1 SGHAT and CDR2 FQDESV (reference sequence). CDR3 nucleotides: TGTGCCAGCAGCTTAGGGGGGGATCAGCCCCAGCATTTT. Amino acids: CASSLGGDQPQHF.